This TCR beta chain was observed in a study of cytomegalovirus exposure and HLA in healthy donors. The study ran its PCR with 60 Vbeta and 13 Jbeta primers. In the authors' workflow: About 12 million of the about 80 million unique TCR beta chains counted in a later analysis were shared. TCRdb's copy holds only in-frame clones and misses some; the assay was immunoSEQ multiplex PCR. V, J and clone size reflect that table, while D and trimming were determined from the DNA. The sample includes about 130,000 clones, around 77% seen only once; the top ten take around 1.2%. The sequencing input was PBMCs. The receptor was derived from a man aged 45-60 years in good health and CMV-seronegative.

The CDR3 DNA is TGTGCCAGCAGTGAATATTACAGGGGCTACACCTTC. Encoded protein: CASSEYYRGYTF. This chain uses TRBV25-1 with TRBJ1-2; possibly TRBD1 for D (5 bases). Germline CDR1 MGHDK, CDR2 SYGVNS. The CDR3 contains 12 residues. Trimming cost V 0 bases and J 8 bases, with 7 bases left between them.